One sample yielded the 9 T cell receptor beta chains listed below, sequenced in a study of neurological immune-mediated disorders. The time point is: longitudinal time-point 1 (baseline). MiXCR was run by TCRdb on the 5' RACE reads, yielding one entry per CDR3 protein. The sample contains tens of thousands of distinct CDR3 sequences, 9% to 10% of which appear only once. The sequencing sample was made of PBMCs. These receptor sequences come from a woman aged 40 to 50 in good health.

V is TRBV2 and J is TRBJ2-1; D possibly corresponds to TRBD2 (6 bases). This CDR3 has 16 amino acids. The germline gives CDR1 SNHLY, CDR2 FYNNEI. Deletions cut 8 bases from V and 0 bases from J, with 17 bases between. The CDR3 coding sequence is TGTGCCAGCGAATATGGGACTGTGGCCTCCTACAATGAGCAGTTCTTC. Encoded protein: CASEYGTVASYNEQFF.

Concerning this clonotype itself: This may arise from a read error, as a much more abundant clone is one base away. The rearrangement links TRBV6-5 to TRBJ2-7, with 9 bases identical to TRBD2. The CDR3 is 14 residues long. Looked up from germline, CDR1 is MNHEY and CDR2 is SVGAGI. Unmatched junction bases numbered 5, after V lost 6 bases and J lost 2 bases. The CDR3 spells CASSLGGRAYEQYF. The CDR3 DNA is TGTGCCAGCAGCCTTGGCGGGAGGGCCTACGAGCAGTACTTC.

As for this clonotype: Mismatch with germline at one junction end may stem from a read error. This chain links TRBV6-6 with TRBJ1-1, with D hard to call. CDR3 length equals 13 residues. Germline CDR1 is MNHNY and CDR2 is SVGAGI (reference sequence). The CDR3 is CGSSGPANTEAFF. The CDR3 DNA follows: TGTGGCAGCAGCGGACCGGCGAACACTGAAGCTTTCTTT.

Many counts were recorded for this clonotype. V gene TRBV20-1 combines with J gene TRBJ2-5; 13 bases line up with TRBD2. The germline CDR1 and CDR2 sequences are DFQATT and SNEGSKA (reference sequence). CDR3 length: 17 amino acids. Germline trimming cut 3 bases from V and 2 bases from J; bases unmatched to any gene: 9. The CDR3 loop is CSASRGLAGDLQETQYF. CDR3 nucleotide sequence: TGCAGTGCTAGCCGCGGACTAGCGGGGGATTTACAAGAGACCCAGTACTTC.

Many counts were recorded for this clonotype. The rearrangement links TRBV6-6 to TRBJ2-3, with no clear D. Germline CDR1 is MNHNY and CDR2 is SVGAGI (reference sequence). Trimming pared 6 bases from V and 2 bases from J, leaving 9 bases between. This CDR3 is 13 amino acids long. DNA for the CDR3: TGTGCCAGCAGGAATTGGGCCACAGATACGCAGTATTTT. Translated, it gives CASRNWATDTQYF.

This clonotype has ten or more counts. This chain connects TRBV12-5 to TRBJ1-2; D gene uncertain. Germline CDR1 LGHNT, CDR2 FRNRAP. The CDR3 covers 17 residues. Trimming took off 0 bases at V and 0 bases at J, with 14 bases between the two ends. DNA for the CDR3: TGTGCTAGTGGTTTGGTTCCCCGGGCGCGGCCTAACTATGGCTACACCTTC. This translates into CASGLVPRARPNYGYTF.

V and J are TRBV7-9 and TRBJ2-7; TRBD2 agrees at 9 bases. Germline CDR1 is SEHNR and CDR2 is FQNEAQ (reference sequence). CDR3 length: 17 residues. The V segment lost 3 bases and the J segment 1 base; nucleotides outside the gene matches: 10. CDR3 protein: CASSFGRGGPRSYEQYF. CDR3 DNA: TGTGCCAGCAGCTTTGGGCGGGGGGGCCCCAGATCCTACGAGCAGTACTTC.

The sample holds many counts of this clonotype. This chain connects TRBV9 to TRBJ1-3; the D is unclear. V dropped 1 base and J dropped 8 bases, with 4 bases sitting between them. This CDR3 has 11 amino acids. Germline values: CDR1 SGDLS, CDR2 YYNGEE. This CDR3 is CASSVKDTIYF. The CDR3 region has the DNA TGTGCCAGCAGCGTAAAGGACACCATATATTTT.

The chain recombines TRBV5-4 with TRBJ2-7, with D possibly matching TRBD2 (6 bases). This CDR3 comprises 14 residues. CDR1 and CDR2 from the germline V gene are SGHNT and YYREEE (reference sequence). The V and J ends lost 0 bases and 0 bases respectively, with 7 bases between them. CDR3 nucleotides: TGTGCCAGCAGCTTGGGCGGGGACTCCTACGAGCAGTACTTC. Its protein product is CASSLGGDSYEQYF.